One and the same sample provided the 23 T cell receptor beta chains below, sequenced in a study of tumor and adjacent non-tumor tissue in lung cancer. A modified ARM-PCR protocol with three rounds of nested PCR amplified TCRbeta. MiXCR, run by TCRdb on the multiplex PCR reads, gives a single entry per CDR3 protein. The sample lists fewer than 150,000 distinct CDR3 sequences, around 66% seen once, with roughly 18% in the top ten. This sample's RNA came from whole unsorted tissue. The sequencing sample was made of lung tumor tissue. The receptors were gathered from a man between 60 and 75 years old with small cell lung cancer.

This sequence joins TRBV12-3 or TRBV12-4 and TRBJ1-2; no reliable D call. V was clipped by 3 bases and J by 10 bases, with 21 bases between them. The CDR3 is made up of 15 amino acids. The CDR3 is CASSFVAWRQSDYTF. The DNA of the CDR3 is TGTGCCAGCAGTTTCGTGGCGTGGCGACAATCGGACTACACCTTC.

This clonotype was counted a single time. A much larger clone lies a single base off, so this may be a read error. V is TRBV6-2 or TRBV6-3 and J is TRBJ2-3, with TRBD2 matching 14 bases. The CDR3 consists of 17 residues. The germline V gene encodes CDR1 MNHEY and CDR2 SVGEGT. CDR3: CVSSYGTSGRFEDTQYF. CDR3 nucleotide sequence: TGTGTCAGCAGTTACGGGACTAGCGGGAGATTCGAGGATACGCAGTATTTT.

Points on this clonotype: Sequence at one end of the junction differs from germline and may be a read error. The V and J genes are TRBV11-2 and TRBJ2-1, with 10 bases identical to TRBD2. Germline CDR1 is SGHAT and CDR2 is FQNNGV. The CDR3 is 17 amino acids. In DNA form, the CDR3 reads TGTTCCAGCAGCTTAACAGCGGTAGCGGGAGGTGGAGTCCCAGAGTTTTTC. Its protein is CSSSLTAVAGGGVPEFF.

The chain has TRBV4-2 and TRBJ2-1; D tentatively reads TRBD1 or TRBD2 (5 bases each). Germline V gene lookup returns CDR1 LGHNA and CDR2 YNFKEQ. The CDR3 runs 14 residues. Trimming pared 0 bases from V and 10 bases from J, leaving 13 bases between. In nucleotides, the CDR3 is TGTGCCAGCAGCCAAGATTGGGGACGGGTGGAGCAGTTCTTC. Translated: CASSQDWGRVEQFF.

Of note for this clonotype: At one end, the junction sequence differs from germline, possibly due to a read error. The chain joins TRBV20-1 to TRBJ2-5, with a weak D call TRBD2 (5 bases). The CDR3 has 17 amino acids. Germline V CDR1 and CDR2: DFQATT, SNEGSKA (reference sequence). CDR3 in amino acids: CSTRAGFNHPGQETQYF. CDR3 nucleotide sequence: TGCAGTACTAGAGCCGGGTTCAACCACCCGGGCCAAGAGACCCAGTACTTC.

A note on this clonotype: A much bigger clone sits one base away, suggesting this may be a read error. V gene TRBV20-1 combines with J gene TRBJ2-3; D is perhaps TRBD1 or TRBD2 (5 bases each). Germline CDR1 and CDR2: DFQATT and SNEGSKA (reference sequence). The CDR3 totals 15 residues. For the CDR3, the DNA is TGCAGTACTAGAGATCCCAGGGCCGACACAGATACGCAGTATTTT. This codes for CSTRDPRADTDTQYF.

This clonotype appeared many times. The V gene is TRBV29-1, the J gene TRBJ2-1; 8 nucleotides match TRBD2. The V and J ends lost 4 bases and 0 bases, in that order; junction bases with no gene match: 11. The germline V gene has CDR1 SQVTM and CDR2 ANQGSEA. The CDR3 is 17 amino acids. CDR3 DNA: TGCAGCGTTGTCTTAGCGGGACATACTACCTCCTACAATGAGCAGTTCTTC. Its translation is CSVVLAGHTTSYNEQFF.

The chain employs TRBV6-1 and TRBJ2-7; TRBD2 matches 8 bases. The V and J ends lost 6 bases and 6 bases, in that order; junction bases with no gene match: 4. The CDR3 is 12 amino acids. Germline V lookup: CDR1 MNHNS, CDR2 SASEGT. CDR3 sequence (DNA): TGTGCCAGCAGCCAAGCGGGGGTCGAGCAGTACTTC. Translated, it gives CASSQAGVEQYF.

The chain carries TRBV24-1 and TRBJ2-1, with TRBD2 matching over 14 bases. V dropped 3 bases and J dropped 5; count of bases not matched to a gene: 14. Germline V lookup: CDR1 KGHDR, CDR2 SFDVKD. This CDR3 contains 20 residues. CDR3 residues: CATSDRTSGRNERFNNEQFF. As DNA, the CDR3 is TGTGCCACCAGTGATCGGACTAGCGGGAGGAACGAGCGCTTCAACAATGAGCAGTTCTTC.

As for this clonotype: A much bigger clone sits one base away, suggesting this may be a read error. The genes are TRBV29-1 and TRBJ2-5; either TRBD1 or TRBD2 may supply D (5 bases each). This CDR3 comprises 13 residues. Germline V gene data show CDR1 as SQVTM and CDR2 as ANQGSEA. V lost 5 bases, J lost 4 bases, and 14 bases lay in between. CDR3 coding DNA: TGCAGCGTTAATGAGAGGGGTCGAGAGACCCAGTACTTC. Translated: CSVNERGRETQYF.

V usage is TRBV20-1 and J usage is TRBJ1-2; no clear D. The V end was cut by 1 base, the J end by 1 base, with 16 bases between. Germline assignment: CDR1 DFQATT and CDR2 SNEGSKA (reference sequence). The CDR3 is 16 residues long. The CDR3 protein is CSARGAGGRINYGYTF. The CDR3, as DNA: TGCAGTGCTAGAGGGGCAGGCGGACGTATTAACTATGGCTACACCTTC.

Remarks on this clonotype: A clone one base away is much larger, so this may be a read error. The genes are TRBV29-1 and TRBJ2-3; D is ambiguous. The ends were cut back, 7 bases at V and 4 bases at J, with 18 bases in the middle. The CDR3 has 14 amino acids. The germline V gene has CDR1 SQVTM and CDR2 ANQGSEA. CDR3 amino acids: CSGVYSRSSDTQYF. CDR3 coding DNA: TGCAGCGGAGTTTATAGCAGGAGCTCAGATACGCAGTATTTT.

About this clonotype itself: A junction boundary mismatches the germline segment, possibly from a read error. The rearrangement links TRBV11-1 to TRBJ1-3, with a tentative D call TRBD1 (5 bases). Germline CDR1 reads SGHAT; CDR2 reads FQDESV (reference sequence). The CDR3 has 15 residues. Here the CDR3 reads CANSGQTFSGNTIYF. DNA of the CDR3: TGTGCCAACAGCGGACAAACTTTCTCTGGAAACACCATATATTTT.

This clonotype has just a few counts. CDR3 protein: CASGVTGPEGEKLFF. CDR3 DNA sequence: TGTGCCAGCGGGGTGACAGGTCCGGAGGGGGAAAAACTGTTTTTT. This chain connects TRBV5-5 to TRBJ1-4; TRBD1 might be the D (6 bases). Trimming shortened V by 7 bases and J by 8 bases, and 21 bases separated the two germline ends. Germline V gives CDR1 SGHKS, CDR2 YYEKEE (reference sequence). The CDR3 sequence is 15 residues long.

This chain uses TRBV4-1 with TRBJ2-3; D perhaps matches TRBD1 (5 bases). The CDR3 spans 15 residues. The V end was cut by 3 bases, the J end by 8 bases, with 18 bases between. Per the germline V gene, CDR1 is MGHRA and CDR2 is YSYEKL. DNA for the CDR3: TGCGCCAGCAGCCAGGAAATCACGGTCCAGGGTACGCAGTATTTT. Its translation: CASSQEITVQGTQYF.

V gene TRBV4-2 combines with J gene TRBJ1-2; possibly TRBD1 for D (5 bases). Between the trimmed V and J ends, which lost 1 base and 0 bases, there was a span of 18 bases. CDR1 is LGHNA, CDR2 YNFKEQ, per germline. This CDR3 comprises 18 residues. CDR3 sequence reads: CASSQGPGLTSSNYGYTF. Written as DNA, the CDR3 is TGTGCCAGCAGCCAAGGTCCAGGGTTGACTTCTTCTAACTATGGCTACACCTTC.

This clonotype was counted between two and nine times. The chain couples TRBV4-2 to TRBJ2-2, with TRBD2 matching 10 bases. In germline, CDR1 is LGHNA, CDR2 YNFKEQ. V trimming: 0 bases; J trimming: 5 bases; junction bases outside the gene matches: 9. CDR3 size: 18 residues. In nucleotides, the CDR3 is TGTGCCAGCAGCCAAGATCCACTAGCGGGACTTTTAACCGGGGAGCTGTTTTTT. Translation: CASSQDPLAGLLTGELFF.

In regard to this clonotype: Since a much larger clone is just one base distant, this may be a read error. The CDR3 bases are TGCAGTTCTACGGACAGTGGAACTAATGAAAAACTGTTTTTT. Amino acid sequence: CSSTDSGTNEKLFF. This sequence joins TRBV20-1 and TRBJ1-4; D might be TRBD1 (6 bases). The length of the CDR3 is 14 residues. CDR1 and CDR2 from the germline V gene are DFQATT and SNEGSKA (reference sequence). Trimming stripped 8 bases from V and 1 base from J, with 14 bases between.

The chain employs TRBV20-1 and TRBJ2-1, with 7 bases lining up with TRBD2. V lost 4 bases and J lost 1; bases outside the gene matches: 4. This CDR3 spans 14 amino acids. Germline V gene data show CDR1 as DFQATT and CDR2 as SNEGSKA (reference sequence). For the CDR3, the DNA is TGCAGTGCTATAAATAGCGGGTCCTACAATGAGCAGTTCTTC. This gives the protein CSAINSGSYNEQFF.

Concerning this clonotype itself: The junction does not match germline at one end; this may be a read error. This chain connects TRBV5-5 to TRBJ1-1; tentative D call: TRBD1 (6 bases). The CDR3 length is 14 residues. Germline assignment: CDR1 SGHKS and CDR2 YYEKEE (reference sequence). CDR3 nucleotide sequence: TGTGTCAGCGGGGGGGCCTCCCCGGGCACTGAAGCTTTCTTT. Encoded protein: CVSGGASPGTEAFF.

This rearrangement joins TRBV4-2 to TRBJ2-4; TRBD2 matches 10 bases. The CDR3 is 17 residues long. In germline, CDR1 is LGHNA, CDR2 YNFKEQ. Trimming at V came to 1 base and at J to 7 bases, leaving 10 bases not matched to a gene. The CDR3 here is CASSQGGASGRGNIQYF. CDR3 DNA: TGTGCCAGCAGCCAAGGGGGTGCTAGCGGGAGAGGGAACATTCAGTACTTC.

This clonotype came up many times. CDR3 sequence (DNA): TGTGCCAGCACCCTCCGGGCGGGAGCCGACACCGGGGAGCTGTTTTTT. The encoded protein is CASTLRAGADTGELFF. The chain has TRBV6-5 and TRBJ2-2, with 7 bases that match TRBD2. Germline loops: CDR1 MNHEY, CDR2 SVGAGI. V was clipped by 7 bases and J by 3 bases; unmatched bases: 11. CDR3 length equals 16 residues.

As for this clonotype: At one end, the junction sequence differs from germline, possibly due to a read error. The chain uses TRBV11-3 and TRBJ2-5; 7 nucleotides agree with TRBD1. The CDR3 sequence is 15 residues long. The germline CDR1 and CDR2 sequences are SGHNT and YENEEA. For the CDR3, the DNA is TGTGTCAGCAGCGCTGGCAGGGGGTACCAAGAGACCCAGTACTTC. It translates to CVSSAGRGYQETQYF.